This T cell receptor beta chain was retrieved from a study of T-cell reconstitution after alpha-beta-depleted transplantation in children. As for this clonotype: The antigen is unknown.

CDR3 length: 13 amino acids. Germline CDR1 and CDR2: DFQATT and SNEGSKA (reference sequence). The ends were cut back, 5 bases at V and 0 bases at J, with 8 bases in the middle. Whole-study results and caveats: About two months after transplant, alpha-beta T cells reportedly came from several hundred expanded graft clones. After transplant, high TCRbeta diversity at day 60 in some patients arose from surviving recipient T cells and thymic progenitors. Once a year had passed after transplant, T-cell counts and diversity came mostly from newly produced T cells.

Unique molecular identifiers were built into the TCRbeta library. One entry per CDR3 protein results from TCRdb running MiXCR on the PCR reads. The data contain a few hundred thousand distinct CDR3 sequences, roughly a quarter of them singletons. The receptor comes from a female patient aged 2-9 years who had a stem cell transplant for congenital amegakaryocytic thrombocytopenia, so the T cells may come from the graft donor. This chain connects TRBV20-1 to TRBJ2-4; TRBD1 might be the D (5 bases). The sequences come from PBMCs, mostly from graft donor cells, collected 360 days after TCRalphabeta/CD19-depleted stem cell transplant. The CDR3 region has the DNA TGCAGTGCTTTAACAGGAGCCAAAAACATTCAGTACTTC. This gives the protein CSALTGAKNIQYF.